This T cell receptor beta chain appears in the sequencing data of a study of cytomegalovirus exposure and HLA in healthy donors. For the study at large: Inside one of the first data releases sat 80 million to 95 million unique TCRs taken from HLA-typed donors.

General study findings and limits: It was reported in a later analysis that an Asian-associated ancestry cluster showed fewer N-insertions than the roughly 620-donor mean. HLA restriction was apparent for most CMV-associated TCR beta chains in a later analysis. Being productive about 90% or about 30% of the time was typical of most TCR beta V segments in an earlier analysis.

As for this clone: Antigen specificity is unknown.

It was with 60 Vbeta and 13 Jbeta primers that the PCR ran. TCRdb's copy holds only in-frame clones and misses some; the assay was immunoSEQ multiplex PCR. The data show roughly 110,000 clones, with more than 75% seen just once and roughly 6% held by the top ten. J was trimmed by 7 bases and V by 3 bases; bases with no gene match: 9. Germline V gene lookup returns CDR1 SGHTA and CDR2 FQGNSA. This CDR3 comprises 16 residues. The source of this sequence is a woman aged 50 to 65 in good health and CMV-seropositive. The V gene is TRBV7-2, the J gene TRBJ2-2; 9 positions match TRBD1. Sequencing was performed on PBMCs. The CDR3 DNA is TGTGCCAGCAGCTTCGGGACAGGGTTACTTGTCGGGGAGCTGTTTTTT. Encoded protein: CASSFGTGLLVGELFF. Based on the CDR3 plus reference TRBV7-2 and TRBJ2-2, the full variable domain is GAGVSQSPSNKVTEKGKDVELRCDPISGHTALYWYRQSLGQGLEFLIYFQGNSAPDKSGLPSDRFSAERTGGSVSTLTIQRTQQEDSAVYLCASSFGTGLLVGELFFGEGSRLTVL.